The TCR beta chain described here comes from a study of regulatory T cells in long-lasting Graves disease. Study summary: Persistent Graves' disease meant over 5 years of antithyroid drugs with positive TSH receptor antibodies. Findings and caveats of the study: For persistent Graves' patients, TCR diversity was lower than for newly diagnosed ones. New patients shared about a thousand public clonotypes, fewer than the roughly 2,600 shared by persistent patients.

This sample's time point: persistent/refractory GD, antithyroid drugs over 5 years with positive TRAb. PBMC-extracted RNA yielded the TCR library. In its sample, this clonotype was seen many times. Its antigen is still unknown. TCR beta libraries were built with iRepertoire HTBI primers and Arm-PCR of CDR3 regions. Each CDR3 protein gets one entry after TCRdb re-called the multiplex PCR reads with MiXCR. The top ten clones hold less than 25% of a sample with 400,000 or so distinct CDR3 sequences, around 20% of them seen once. The material was peripheral blood mononuclear cells (PBMCs), obtained when the disease was refractory, from a patient treated with antithyroid drugs. The sequence was obtained from a female donor with Graves disease.

The CDR3 DNA reads TGTGCCTGGAGTGTAGGTCCAGGCGGCTACACCTTC. Protein: CAWSVGPGGYTF. J is TRBJ1-2 and V is TRBV30; D ambiguous. Germline lookup yields CDR1 GTSNPN and CDR2 SVGIG (reference sequence). The CDR3 totals 12 residues. V lost 0 bases, J lost 8 bases, and 10 bases lay in between.